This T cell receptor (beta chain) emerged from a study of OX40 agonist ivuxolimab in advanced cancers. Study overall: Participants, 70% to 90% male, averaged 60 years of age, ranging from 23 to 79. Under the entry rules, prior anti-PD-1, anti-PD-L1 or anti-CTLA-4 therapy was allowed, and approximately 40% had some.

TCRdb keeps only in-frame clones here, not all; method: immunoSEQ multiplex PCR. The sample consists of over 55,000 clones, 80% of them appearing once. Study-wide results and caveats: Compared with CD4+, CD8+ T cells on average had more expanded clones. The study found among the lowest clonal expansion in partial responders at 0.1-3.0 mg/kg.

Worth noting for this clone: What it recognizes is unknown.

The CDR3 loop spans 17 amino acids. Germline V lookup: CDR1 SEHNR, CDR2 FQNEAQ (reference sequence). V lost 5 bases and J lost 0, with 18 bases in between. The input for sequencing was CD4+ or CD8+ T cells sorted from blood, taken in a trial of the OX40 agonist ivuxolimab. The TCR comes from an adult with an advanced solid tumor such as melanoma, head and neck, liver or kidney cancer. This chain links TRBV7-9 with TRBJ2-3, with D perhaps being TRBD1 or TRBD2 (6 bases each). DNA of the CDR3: TGTGCCAGCAGCCCCCCACCCGGGGGCCCTAGCACAGATACGCAGTATTTT. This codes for CASSPPPGGPSTDTQYF. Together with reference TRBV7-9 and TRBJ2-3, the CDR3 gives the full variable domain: DTGVSQNPRHKITKRGQNVTFRCDPISEHNRLYWYRQTLGQGPEFLTYFQNEAQLEKSRLLSDRFSAERPKGSFSTLEIQRTEQGDSAMYLCASSPPPGGPSTDTQYFGPGTRLTVL.